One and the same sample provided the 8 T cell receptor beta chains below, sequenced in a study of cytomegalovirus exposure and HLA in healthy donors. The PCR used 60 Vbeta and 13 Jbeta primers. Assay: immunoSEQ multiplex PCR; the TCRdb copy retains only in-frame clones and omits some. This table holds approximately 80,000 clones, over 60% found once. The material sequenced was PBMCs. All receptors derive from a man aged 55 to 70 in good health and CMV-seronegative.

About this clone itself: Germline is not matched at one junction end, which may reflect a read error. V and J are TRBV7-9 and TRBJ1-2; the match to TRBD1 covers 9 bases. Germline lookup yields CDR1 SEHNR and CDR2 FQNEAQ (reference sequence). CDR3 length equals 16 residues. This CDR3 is CSSSPGGVTGGYGYTF. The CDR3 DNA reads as TGTTCCAGCAGTCCCGGTGGGGTGACAGGGGGCTATGGCTACACCTTC.

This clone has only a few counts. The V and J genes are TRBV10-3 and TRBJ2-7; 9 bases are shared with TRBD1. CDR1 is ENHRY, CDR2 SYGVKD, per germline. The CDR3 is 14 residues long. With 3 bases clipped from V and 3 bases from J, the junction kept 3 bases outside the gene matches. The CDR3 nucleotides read TGTGCCATCAGTGACGACAGGGGGATCTACGAGCAGTACTTC. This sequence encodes CAISDDRGIYEQYF.

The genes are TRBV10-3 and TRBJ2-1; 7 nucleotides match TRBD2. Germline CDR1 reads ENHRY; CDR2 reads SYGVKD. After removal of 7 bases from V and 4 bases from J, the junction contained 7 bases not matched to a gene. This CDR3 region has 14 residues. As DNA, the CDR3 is TGTGCCATCAACCCGACCGGGGGGTACAATGAGCAGTTCTTC. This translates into CAINPTGGYNEQFF.

The CDR3 sequence is CASSDSETSGGTDTQYF. The DNA for the CDR3 is TGTGCCAGCAGTGACTCAGAGACTAGCGGGGGCACAGATACGCAGTATTTT. This chain connects TRBV6-4 to TRBJ2-3; 11 positions match TRBD2. V lost 0 bases and J lost 1; bases outside the gene matches: 3. The CDR3 covers 17 residues. CDR1 and CDR2 (germline): MRHNA, SNTAGT.

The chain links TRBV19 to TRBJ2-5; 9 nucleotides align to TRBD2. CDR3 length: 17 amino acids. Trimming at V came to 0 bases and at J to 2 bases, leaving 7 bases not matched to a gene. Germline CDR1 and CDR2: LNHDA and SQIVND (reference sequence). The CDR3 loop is CASSIDGAGGQQETQYF. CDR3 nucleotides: TGTGCCAGTAGTATAGATGGGGCGGGGGGGCAACAAGAGACCCAGTACTTC.

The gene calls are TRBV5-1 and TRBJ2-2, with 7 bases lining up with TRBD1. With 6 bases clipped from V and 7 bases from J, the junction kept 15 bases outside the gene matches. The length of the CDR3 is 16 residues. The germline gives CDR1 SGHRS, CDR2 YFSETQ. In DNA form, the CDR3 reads TGCGCCAGCACCCCTAGGGACAGTCTTAGAGTCGGGGAGCTGTTTTTT. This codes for CASTPRDSLRVGELFF.

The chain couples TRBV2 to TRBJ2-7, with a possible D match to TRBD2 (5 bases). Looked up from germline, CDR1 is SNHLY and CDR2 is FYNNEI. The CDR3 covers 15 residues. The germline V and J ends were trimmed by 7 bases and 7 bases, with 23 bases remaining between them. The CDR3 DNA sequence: TGTGCCAGCACCGGAGGCGGACTGGTCCCGGGTGAGCAGTACTTC. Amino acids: CASTGGGLVPGEQYF.

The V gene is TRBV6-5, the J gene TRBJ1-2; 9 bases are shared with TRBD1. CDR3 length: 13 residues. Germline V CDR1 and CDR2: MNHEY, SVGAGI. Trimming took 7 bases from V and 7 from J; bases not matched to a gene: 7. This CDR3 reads CASTPRQGGGYTF. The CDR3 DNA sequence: TGTGCCAGCACCCCAAGACAGGGGGGTGGCTACACCTTC.